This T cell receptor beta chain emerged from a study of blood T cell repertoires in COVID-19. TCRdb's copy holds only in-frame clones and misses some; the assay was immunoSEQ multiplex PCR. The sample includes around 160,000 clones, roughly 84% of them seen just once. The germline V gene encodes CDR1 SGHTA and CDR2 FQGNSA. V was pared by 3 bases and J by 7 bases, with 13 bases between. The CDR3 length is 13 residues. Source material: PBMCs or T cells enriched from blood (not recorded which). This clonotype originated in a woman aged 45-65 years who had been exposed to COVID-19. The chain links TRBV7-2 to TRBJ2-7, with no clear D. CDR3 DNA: TGTGCCAGCAGCTTTCACCCCAGCAGGGAGCAGTACTTC. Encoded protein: CASSFHPSREQYF. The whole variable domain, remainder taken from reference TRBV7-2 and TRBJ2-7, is GAGVSQSPSNKVTEKGKDVELRCDPISGHTALYWYRQSLGQGLEFLIYFQGNSAPDKSGLPSDRFSAERTGGSVSTLTIQRTQQEDSAVYLCASSFHPSREQYFGPGTRLTVT.